This TCR beta chain was sequenced in a study of blood T cell repertoires in COVID-19. Study context: Sources were T cells, B-cell-depleted T cells, or PBMCs; the material itself was cDNA or gDNA.

Per the germline V gene, CDR1 is MNHEY and CDR2 is SVGAGI. The CDR3 extends over 13 amino acids. V dropped 7 bases and J dropped 5 bases, with 14 bases sitting between them. TCRdb's table, derived via immunoSEQ multiplex PCR, lists solely in-frame clones and lacks some. The repertoire holds a few hundred thousand clones, with roughly nine tenths as singletons. Sequenced input: PBMCs or T cells enriched from blood (not recorded which). The chain carries TRBV6-5 and TRBJ1-1; D might be TRBD1 (6 bases). The receptor comes from a woman aged 18-29 years in a cohort exposed to, infected with or recovered from COVID-19 (not recorded which). The CDR3 coding sequence is TGTGCCAGCACTTCGGCGGACAGAACTGAAGCTTTCTTT. Residues: CASTSADRTEAFF.